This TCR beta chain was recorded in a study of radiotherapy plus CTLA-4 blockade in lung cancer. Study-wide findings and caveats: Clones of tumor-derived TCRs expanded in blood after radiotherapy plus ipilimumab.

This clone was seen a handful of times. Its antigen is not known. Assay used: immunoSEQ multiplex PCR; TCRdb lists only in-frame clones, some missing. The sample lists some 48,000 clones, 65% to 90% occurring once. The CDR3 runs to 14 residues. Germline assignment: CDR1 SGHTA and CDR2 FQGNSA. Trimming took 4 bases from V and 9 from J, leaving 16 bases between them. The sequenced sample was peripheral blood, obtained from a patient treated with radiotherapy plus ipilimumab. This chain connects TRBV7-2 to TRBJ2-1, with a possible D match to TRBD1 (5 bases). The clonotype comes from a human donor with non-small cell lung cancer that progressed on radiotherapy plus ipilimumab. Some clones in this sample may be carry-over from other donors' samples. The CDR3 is CASSYGASVGEQFF. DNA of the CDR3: TGTGCCAGCAGCTATGGGGCCAGCGTAGGTGAGCAGTTCTTC. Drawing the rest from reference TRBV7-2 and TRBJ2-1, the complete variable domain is GAGVSQSPSNKVTEKGKDVELRCDPISGHTALYWYRQSLGQGLEFLIYFQGNSAPDKSGLPSDRFSAERTGGSVSTLTIQRTQQEDSAVYLCASSYGASVGEQFFGPGTRLTVL.